This T cell receptor (beta chain) was observed in a study of a mutant IDH1 vaccine in newly diagnosed glioma. Study findings and constraints: Vaccine-induced immune responses were detected in about 95% of patients.

V lost 1 base, J lost 7 bases, and 5 bases lay in between. Germline V gene sequence: CDR1 SGHDT, CDR2 YYEEEE. The CDR3 covers 12 residues. In regard to this clone: Its antigen is not known.

Profiled with immunoSEQ multiplex PCR; TCRdb holds only in-frame clones, not every one. This repertoire shows tens of thousands of clones, 70% to 90% found once; its top ten account for approximately 19%. As for time point: baseline, week 1 (first vaccination visit). The treatment was: pre-vaccination baseline after standard-of-care therapy. Sample: PBMCs, taken from a glioma patient treated with radiotherapy, temozolomide or both. This receptor was taken from a man younger than 30 with glioma. This chain joins TRBV5-6 and TRBJ1-4, with D hard to call. CDR3 in amino acids: CASSLYGEKLFF. The CDR3 DNA follows: TGTGCCAGCAGCTTGTACGGTGAAAAACTGTTTTTT.